These T cell receptor beta chains were read from a single sample in a study of beta chain features in type 1 diabetes. Libraries were prepared by immunoSEQ multiplex PCR; TCRdb keeps only in-frame clonotypes and omits some of them. The sample shows a few hundred thousand clones, 15% of them seen only once. The sample consisted of naive CD4+ T cells from blood. The receptors shown here come from a man aged 18 to 29 with type 1 diabetes. CDR3s leave out the opening cysteine and the closing phenylalanine or tryptophan.

12 TRBV12-5 AGESLGAAYEQY
12 TRBV6-6 ASSYPARAETQY
11 TRBV7-9 ASSSTSGNEQF
13 TRBV5-1 ASSFSTGYQETQY
14 TRBV5-1 ATRLAGWDLYNEQF
12 TRBV29-1 SVGFQGRSGELF
12 TRBV18 ASSPVVASYEQY
10 TRBV28 ASSLNSYGYT
13 TRBV4-2 ASSQLASNSYEQY
11 TRBV27 ASSPGHNYGYT
13 TRBV6-5 ASSYRTSEHNEQF
12 TRBV2 ASNAQGAGNTIY
11 TRBV7-2 ASSPGQLYGYT
13 TRBV18 ASSPGRLAKNIQY
13 TRBV28 ASSLAHREIHGYT
12 TRBV28 ASSGTSGKNEQF
12 TRBV7-2 ASSLTSGISEQY
10 TRBV5-1 ASSSMDSGYT
13 TRBV7-2 ASSLDARGGGEQY
14 TRBV9 ASSGAGTAASYEQY
12 TRBV5-1 ASSLAGKAEKLF
14 TRBV9 ASSSHMRVKGETQY
11 TRBV5-4 AVRLEYQETQY
13 TRBV5-1 ASDKGQPNTGELF
9 TRBV20-1 SAKTGDTQY
15 TRBV10-3 AISQTSGRSGTDTQY
14 TRBV11-2 ASSLALAGRADTQY
11 TRBV7-9 ASNWDRYNEQF
14 TRBV28 ASRFRDRVIPYEQY
11 TRBV14 ASARQGLYGYT
13 TRBV5-6 ASSLPASGEETQY
13 TRBV6-9 ASRKTSGGGYEQY
13 TRBV30 AWRTPDTKNTEAF
15 TRBV4-3 ASSQRLAGGIHYEQY
13 TRBV28 ASSRRGRGTDTQY
13 TRBV9 ASSFGTGGSNEQF
12 TRBV18 ASSRNQGSETQY
12 TRBV29-1 SARGQGASQPQH
11 TRBV30 AWSPRSSNEQF
12 TRBV30 AWSRGGGAYEQY
12 TRBV30 ASESHLTESEQY
13 TRBV9 ASSVAGGVQETQY
15 TRBV7-8 ASRLTMAGSSYNEQF
11 TRBV29-1 SVEQWRRTEAF
16 TRBV7-9 ASSLGPVSDRGPETQY
10 TRBV6-5 ASSQGGGGYT
15 TRBV5-1 ASSKLLVGLAQETQY
13 TRBV30 AWGRQGSYTDTQY
9 TRBV20-1 SARREYEQY
14 TRBV2 ASSYPASGFTDTQY
14 TRBV6-6 ASTPYGYAAYNEQF
21 TRBV30 AWSAPTRYFGVRLAGRDYGYT
19 TRBV29-1 SVTLQTGGFASGTSTDTQY
11 TRBV4-3 ASSQQVTDTQY
12 TRBV2 ASPHGQLTDTQY